Here is one T cell receptor beta chain with its context. No antigen is known for it. Here immunoSEQ multiplex PCR was the method, and the copy in TCRdb shows in-frame clones only, minus some. Here the sample spans some 31,000 clones, about 86% being singletons. The J segment lost 1 base and the V segment lost 2 bases, leaving 4 bases of the junction unmatched. The CDR3 covers 15 residues. The germline V gene has CDR1 LGHNT and CDR2 FRNRAP. The sample comes from a study of STAT3 mutations in large granular lymphocyte leukemia. Points from the study as a whole: Every T-cell large granular lymphocyte leukemia patient had at least one immunodominant TCR beta clonotype.

This TCR was sampled from a man aged 55 to 69 with T-cell large granular lymphocyte leukemia. Some clones in this sample may be carry-over from other donors' samples. Specimen: peripheral blood mononuclear cells. V gene TRBV12-5 combines with J gene TRBJ2-5; 7 bases map to TRBD1. The CDR3: CASGLTAGGQETQYF. CDR3 DNA: TGTGCTAGTGGTTTGACTGCAGGGGGCCAAGAGACCCAGTACTTC.